This TCR beta chain was documented in a study of shared clonotypes between healthy human individuals. The overall study: Donors had three CD4 naive, three CD4 memory, two CD8 naive and one CD8 memory plate apiece. Study-wide results and caveats: Represented genetic and exposure-history diversity was restricted by having few donors. Relative to memory subsets, naive subsets generally showed larger estimated richness.

Sequencing was performed with immunoSEQ multiplex PCR; in TCRdb, only in-frame clones are kept and a portion is missing. The table includes about 2 million clones, less than 95% detected once. Note on this clone: The antigen is unknown.

V was pared by 3 bases and J by 1 base, with 7 bases between. CDR3 length equals 15 residues. The germline gives CDR1 MNHEY, CDR2 SMNVEV (reference sequence). The naive CD8 subset, CD45RO-negative cells positively selected for CCR7, excluded terminally differentiated effector memory CD45RA+ cells. The donors, all of them Caucasian adults, lived in Nashville, Tennessee. The rearrangement links TRBV27 to TRBJ1-6; a possible D gene is TRBD1 (5 bases). Sequencing was performed on naive CD8+ T cells sorted from blood. The receptor's source is a man between 18 and 35 years old in good health. The CDR3 protein is CASSFQGSYNSPLHF. CDR3 DNA: TGTGCCAGCAGTTTTCAGGGTTCCTATAATTCACCCCTCCACTTT.